This T cell receptor (beta chain) was found in a study of tumor-infiltrating lymphocytes in primary liver carcinoma. The germline CDR1 and CDR2 sequences are LGHNA and YSLEER. The CDR3 sequence is 13 residues long. A primer matching the constant region was used to make TCR beta cDNA from 450 to 500 ng of total RNA. Researchers made the TCR beta libraries by running three nested multiplex PCR rounds with slightly modified ARM-PCR. With TRBV1-TRBV30 forward primers and a C-beta reverse primer, the first two PCR rounds were run for approximately 9 cycles each. MiXCR, applied by TCRdb to the multiplex PCR reads, yields one record per CDR3 protein. The table records about 37,000 distinct CDR3 sequences, roughly 80% of them present only once. Both RNA and DNA were isolated together from about 20-30 mg of bulk tissue that had not been sorted.

Sequencing was carried out using tumor-adjacent normal liver tissue. The clonotype originates from a man in his forties with primary liver carcinoma and hepatitis B virus infection. The chain couples TRBV4-3 to TRBJ1-1; maybe TRBD1 (6 bases). In DNA form, the CDR3 reads TGCGTCATCAGCCAAGGGGGGAACACTGAAGCTTTCTTT. Translated: CVISQGGNTEAFF.